The 13 T cell receptor beta chains listed next were all sequenced from one sample in a study of cytomegalovirus exposure and HLA in healthy donors (dated by TCRdb to the late 2010s). Receptor amplification or capture employed the immunoSEQ multiplex PCR assay. A mixture of 60 forward primers for TCR Vbeta segments and 13 reverse primers for TCR Jbeta segments was used in the multiplex PCR. TCRdb retrieved this table from immuneACCESS and kept in-frame rearrangements only. Not all clones are present; in checked studies, unresolved V genes account for under half, and no reason is known for the remainder. Within this sample are more than 100,000 clones, with roughly 80% of them counted one time only. The top ten hold approximately 30% of the sample. Sequenced sample: PBMCs. The receptors come from a man between 60 and 75 years old in good health and CMV-seropositive.

The CDR3 DNA is TGTGCCAGCAGTCCCCTGGGGACAGGGGAACATCAGCCCCAGCATTTT. As protein: CASSPLGTGEHQPQHF. This chain connects TRBV28 to TRBJ1-5, with TRBD1 matching 10 bases. Germline CDR1 and CDR2: MDHEN and SYDVKM. The CDR3 contains 16 residues. Trimming took 5 bases from V and 5 from J; bases not matched to a gene: 9.

The chain is built from TRBV30 and TRBJ2-5; 9 positions match TRBD1. The V gene end was trimmed by 5 bases and the J gene end by 5 bases; junction bases not matched to a gene: 3. Germline values: CDR1 GTSNPN, CDR2 SVGIG (reference sequence). This CDR3 is 12 amino acids long. CDR3 in amino acids: CAWGTGIETQYF. In DNA form, the CDR3 reads TGTGCCTGGGGGACAGGGATTGAGACCCAGTACTTC.

The genes are TRBV27 and TRBJ1-3, with D maybe TRBD1 (5 bases). The CDR3 runs 17 residues. Trimming cost V 6 bases and J 2 bases, with 20 bases left between them. Germline V CDR1 and CDR2: MNHEY, SMNVEV (reference sequence). The CDR3 here is CASSRAGGIYPGNTIYF. The CDR3 coding sequence is TGTGCCAGCAGCCGTGCCGGGGGGATTTATCCTGGAAACACCATATATTTT.

The rearrangement uses TRBV11-1 and TRBJ2-3, with 8 bases that match TRBD1. CDR1 is SGHAT and CDR2 is FQDESV in the germline V gene (reference sequence). The length of the CDR3 is 15 residues. J was trimmed by 3 bases and V by 4 bases; bases with no gene match: 6. This CDR3 reads CASSYGQGRTDTQYF. The CDR3 DNA is TGTGCCAGCAGCTATGGACAGGGTCGGACAGATACGCAGTATTTT.

The rearrangement joins TRBV6-5 to TRBJ2-7; 7 bases are shared with TRBD1. V gave up 5 bases and J gave up 3 bases; unmatched junction bases: 7. In germline, CDR1 is MNHEY, CDR2 SVGAGI. CDR3 length: 14 amino acids. This CDR3 is CASSRDRESYEQYF. CDR3 nucleotide sequence: TGTGCCAGCAGTCGAGACAGGGAGAGCTACGAGCAGTACTTC.

The rearrangement uses TRBV19 and TRBJ2-7; 7 bases fit TRBD1. In germline, CDR1 is LNHDA, CDR2 SQIVND (reference sequence). Germline trimming cut 3 bases from V and 5 bases from J; bases unmatched to any gene: 7. The CDR3 runs to 14 residues. CDR3 sequence reads: CASSMGHRGHEQYF. In nucleotides, the CDR3 is TGTGCCAGTAGTATGGGACACAGGGGCCACGAGCAGTACTTC.

This clone was seen once. The chain has TRBV5-4 and TRBJ2-5; TRBD2 matches at 12 bases. The J call is uncertain, as TRBJ2-7 better fits the DNA end. In germline, CDR1 is SGHNT, CDR2 YYREEE (reference sequence). The CDR3 extends over 15 amino acids. The CDR3, as DNA: TGTGCCAGCAGCTTGGGACTAGCGGGAGTGTACGAGCAGTACTTC. As protein: CASSLGLAGVYEQYF.

The gene calls are TRBV28 and TRBJ1-2, with 7 bases aligning to TRBD1. This CDR3 is built from 16 residues. CDR1 is MDHEN, CDR2 SYDVKM, per germline. V shed 1 base and J 0 bases; nucleotides not matched to a gene: 5. CDR3 sequence: CASSLLDRRANYGYTF. For the CDR3, the DNA is TGTGCCAGCAGTTTATTGGACAGGAGAGCTAACTATGGCTACACCTTC.

The rearrangement links TRBV7-8 to TRBJ1-1; D is perhaps TRBD1 (5 bases). CDR3 length: 17 residues. CDR1 and CDR2 (germline): SGHVS, FQNEAQ. V was clipped by 5 bases and J by 3 bases, with 22 bases between them. The CDR3: CASSLNSLRGSDTEAFF. CDR3 nucleotides: TGTGCCAGCAGCCTTAACAGTTTAAGGGGAAGCGACACTGAAGCTTTCTTT.

The CDR3 spells CASSAGGGYTF. DNA of the CDR3: TGTGCCAGCAGTGCAGGGGGCGGCTACACCTTC. V gene TRBV11-1 combines with J gene TRBJ1-2; 8 nucleotides line up with TRBD1. Germline CDR1 reads SGHAT; CDR2 reads FQDESV (reference sequence). V lost 6 bases, J lost 8 bases, and 2 bases stayed unmatched. This CDR3 is built from 11 residues.

The sample holds a few counts of this clone. The genes are TRBV2 and TRBJ1-5; D not resolved. The germline gives CDR1 SNHLY, CDR2 FYNNEI. Trimming pared 6 bases from V and 0 bases from J, leaving 12 bases between. This CDR3 comprises 15 residues. DNA of the CDR3: TGTGCCAGCAGCCCCGGACTTCATAGCAATCAGCCCCAGCATTTT. As protein: CASSPGLHSNQPQHF. The whole variable domain, remainder taken from reference TRBV2 and TRBJ1-5, is EPEVTQTPSHQVTQMGQEVILRCVPISNHLYFYWYRQILGQKVEFLVSFYNNEISEKSEIFDDQFSVERPDGSNFTLKIRSTKLEDSAMYFCASSPGLHSNQPQHFGDGTRLSIL.

With respect to this clone: The sample contains more than one DNA sequence encoding this CDR3. V gene TRBV2 combines with J gene TRBJ1-2; the D gene is possibly TRBD1 (6 bases). V gave up 3 bases and J gave up 2 bases, with 7 bases separating them. Germline CDR1 reads SNHLY; CDR2 reads FYNNEI. The CDR3 loop spans 13 amino acids. CDR3 nucleotide sequence: TGTGCCAGCAGTGATCAGGGGAACTATGGCTACACCTTC. Protein product: CASSDQGNYGYTF. Complete variable domain (other parts from reference TRBV2 and TRBJ1-2): EPEVTQTPSHQVTQMGQEVILRCVPISNHLYFYWYRQILGQKVEFLVSFYNNEISEKSEIFDDQFSVERPDGSNFTLKIRSTKLEDSAMYFCASSDQGNYGYTFGSGTRLTVV.

The chain joins TRBV30 to TRBJ2-5; D is uncertain. The CDR3 has 11 amino acids. The V gene lost 5 bases and the J gene lost 3 bases, with 7 bases spanning the gap. Germline CDR1 is GTSNPN and CDR2 is SVGIG (reference sequence). The CDR3 nucleotides read TGTGCCTGGGGCCAGAAAGAGACCCAGTACTTC. Its translation: CAWGQKETQYF.